The 10 T cell receptor beta chains below were found in one sample sequenced in a study of T cell responses to AZD1222 COVID-19 vaccine. The assay was immunoSEQ multiplex PCR, and TCRdb's table has in-frame clones only and misses some. The sample contains about 140,000 clones, about 93% of which appear only once. Sequenced material: peripheral blood, taken 28 days after the second AZD1222 dose. The origin of the receptors is an adult who received the AZD1222 COVID-19 vaccine.

The J gene is TRBJ1-2, the V gene TRBV27; 7 nucleotides agree with TRBD1. J was trimmed by 0 bases and V by 5 bases; bases with no gene match: 12. The CDR3 is made up of 17 amino acids. CDR1 and CDR2 from the germline V gene are MNHEY and SMNVEV (reference sequence). CDR3 region: CASSPPVGQPPNYGYTF. The CDR3 nucleotides read TGTGCCAGCAGTCCCCCGGTGGGACAGCCACCTAACTATGGCTACACCTTC.

The chain combines TRBV7-3 with TRBJ2-3; weak D call: TRBD2 (5 bases). Germline V gene sequence: CDR1 SGHTA, CDR2 FQGTGA. V lost 2 bases to trimming and J lost 2 bases, with 17 bases between them. The CDR3 loop spans 17 amino acids. The CDR3 protein is CASSLYGMSSNTDTQYF. In DNA, the CDR3 is TGTGCCAGCAGCTTATACGGGATGAGTAGCAACACAGATACGCAGTATTTT.

The V and J genes are TRBV2 and TRBJ1-1; 8 positions agree with TRBD1. The CDR3 sequence is 15 residues long. The ends lost 5 bases at V and 1 base at J; junction bases unmatched: 6. The germline gives CDR1 SNHLY, CDR2 FYNNEI. This chain's CDR3 is CASSSWGTGNTEAFF. For the CDR3, the DNA is TGTGCCAGCAGTTCCTGGGGGACAGGGAACACTGAAGCTTTCTTT.

DNA of the CDR3: TGCAGCGTGGGACTAGCGGGGTACGAGCAGTACTTC. Residues: CSVGLAGYEQYF. The V call is TRBV29-1, the J call TRBJ2-7; TRBD2 aligns across 13 bases. The CDR3 is 12 residues long. The germline V gene has CDR1 SQVTM and CDR2 ANQGSEA. The J segment lost 4 bases and the V segment lost 6 bases, leaving 0 bases of the junction unmatched.

J is TRBJ2-2 and V is TRBV15; a weak D match, TRBD2 (5 bases). In germline, CDR1 is LNHNV, CDR2 YYDKDF (reference sequence). The CDR3 runs to 15 residues. Trimming cost V 1 base and J 4 bases, with 10 bases left between them. The CDR3 protein is CATSRVVAGTGELFF. CDR3 DNA: TGTGCCACCAGCAGAGTAGTGGCGGGCACCGGGGAGCTGTTTTTT.

V is TRBV10-3 and J is TRBJ2-1; D is unresolved. The germline CDR1 and CDR2 sequences are ENHRY and SYGVKD. The CDR3 is 13 residues long. Deletions cut 4 bases from V and 3 bases from J, with 7 bases between. CDR3 loop: CAISVEHYNEQFF. The DNA for the CDR3 is TGTGCCATCAGTGTCGAGCACTACAATGAGCAGTTCTTC.

This clone was recorded once. The chain couples TRBV7-8 to TRBJ1-3; TRBD1 matches 8 bases. V lost 5 bases and J lost 0; bases outside the gene matches: 9. Germline-derived CDR1 and CDR2 are SGHVS and FQNEAQ. This CDR3 is built from 17 residues. The CDR3 sequence: CASSPSGQAISGNTIYF. CDR3 bases: TGTGCCAGCAGCCCCTCGGGACAGGCTATCTCTGGAAACACCATATATTTT.

CDR3 sequence (DNA): TGTGCCAGCAGTGAAGCCGGGACAGGGGGAAGGGACTGGGCCAAAAACATTCAGTACTTC. It yields the protein CASSEAGTGGRDWAKNIQYF. The chain recombines TRBV6-1 with TRBJ2-4, with 11 bases matching TRBD1. Germline-derived CDR1 and CDR2 are MNHNS and SASEGT. V lost 0 bases and J lost 1; bases outside the gene matches: 11. The CDR3 extends over 20 amino acids.

This rearrangement joins TRBV7-9 to TRBJ1-4, with D perhaps matching TRBD1 (5 bases). Per the germline V gene, CDR1 is SEHNR and CDR2 is FQNEAQ (reference sequence). The CDR3 is 14 residues long. V shed 3 bases and J shed 8 bases, with 13 bases lying between them. Here the CDR3 DNA reads TGTGCCAGCAGCTTCCGGGGCGTTGGCGAAAAACTGTTTTTT. This sequence encodes CASSFRGVGEKLFF.

The gene calls are TRBV12-3 or TRBV12-4 and TRBJ1-5; possible D gene TRBD1, 5 bases. The CDR3 runs 13 residues. Trimming stripped 5 bases from V and 5 bases from J, with 10 bases between. The CDR3 DNA sequence: TGTGCCAGCAGTAAACTCAGGGATCAGCCCCAGCATTTT. Its translation is CASSKLRDQPQHF.